This TCR beta chain is drawn from a study of blood T cells in healthy people across ages. In the study overall: About one barcoded beta molecule per two T cells was the capture yield of template switching. Overall study results and limits: Per million T cells, TCR beta diversity dropped roughly linearly as age increased. Versus aged donors, long-lived donors had higher diversity and more naive CD4+ cells.

Comments on this clonotype: Its antigen is unidentified.

V lost 4 bases, J lost 13 bases, and 15 bases stayed unmatched. The CDR3 totals 16 residues. Per the germline V gene, CDR1 is SGHVS and CDR2 is FQNEAQ. Using a J-beta primer mix together with a sample-barcoded 5' primer, a second PCR was run for 7 to 11 cycles. TCRdb analysed the 5' RACE reads with MiXCR anew, one entry per CDR3 protein. This table holds around 1.5 million distinct CDR3 sequences, 42% found once. The chain couples TRBV7-8 to TRBJ2-4; 11 bases are a match to TRBD2. This TCR derives from a woman younger than 30 in good health. Specimen: blood. CDR3 sequence (DNA): TGTGCCAGCAGCTCCAGAACTAGCGGGAGAACCTACGGGCAGTACTTC. The encoded protein is CASSSRTSGRTYGQYF.